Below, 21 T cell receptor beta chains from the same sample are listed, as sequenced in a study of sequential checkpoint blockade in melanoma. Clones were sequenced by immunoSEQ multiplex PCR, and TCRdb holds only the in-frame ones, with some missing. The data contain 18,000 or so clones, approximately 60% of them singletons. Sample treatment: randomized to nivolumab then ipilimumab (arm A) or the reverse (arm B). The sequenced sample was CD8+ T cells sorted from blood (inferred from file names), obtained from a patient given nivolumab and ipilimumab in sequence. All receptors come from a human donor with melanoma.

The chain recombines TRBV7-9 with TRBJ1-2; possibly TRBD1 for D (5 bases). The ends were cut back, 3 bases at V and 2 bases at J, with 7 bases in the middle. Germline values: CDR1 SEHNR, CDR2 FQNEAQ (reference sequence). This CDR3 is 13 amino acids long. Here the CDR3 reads CASSLTENYGYTF. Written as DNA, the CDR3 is TGTGCCAGCAGCTTGACAGAGAACTATGGCTACACCTTC.

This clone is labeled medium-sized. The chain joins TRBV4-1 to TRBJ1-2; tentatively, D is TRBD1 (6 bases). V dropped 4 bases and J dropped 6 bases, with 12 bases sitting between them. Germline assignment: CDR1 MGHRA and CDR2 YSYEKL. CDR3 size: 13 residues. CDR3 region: CASSPGGADGYTF. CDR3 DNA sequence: TGCGCCAGCAGCCCCGGGGGGGCCGATGGCTACACCTTC.

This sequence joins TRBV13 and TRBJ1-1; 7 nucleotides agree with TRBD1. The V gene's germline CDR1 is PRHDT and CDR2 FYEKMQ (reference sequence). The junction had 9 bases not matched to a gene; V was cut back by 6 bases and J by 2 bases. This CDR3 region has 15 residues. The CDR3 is CASSLEGAPNTEAFF. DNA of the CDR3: TGTGCCAGCAGTTTGGAGGGGGCACCTAACACTGAAGCTTTCTTT.

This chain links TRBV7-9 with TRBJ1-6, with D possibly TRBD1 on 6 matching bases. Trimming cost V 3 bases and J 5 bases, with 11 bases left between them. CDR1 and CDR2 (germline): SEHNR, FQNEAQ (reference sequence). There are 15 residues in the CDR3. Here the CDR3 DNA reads TGTGCCAGCAGCTTGGGGCAGGGGAATAATTCACCCCTCCACTTT. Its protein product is CASSLGQGNNSPLHF.

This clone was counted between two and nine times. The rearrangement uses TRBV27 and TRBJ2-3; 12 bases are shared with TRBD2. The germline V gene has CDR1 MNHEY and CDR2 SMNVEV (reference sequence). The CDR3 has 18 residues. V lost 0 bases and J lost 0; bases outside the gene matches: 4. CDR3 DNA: TGTGCCAGCAGTTTATCTAGGACTAGCGGGGCTAGCACAGATACGCAGTATTTT. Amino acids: CASSLSRTSGASTDTQYF.

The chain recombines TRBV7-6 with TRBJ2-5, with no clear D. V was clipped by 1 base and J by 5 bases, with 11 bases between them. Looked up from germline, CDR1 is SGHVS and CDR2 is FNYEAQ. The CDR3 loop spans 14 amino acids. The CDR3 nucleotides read TGTGCCAGCAGCTTAGAAGGTAGCTTTGAGACCCAGTACTTC. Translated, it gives CASSLEGSFETQYF.

The CDR3 DNA follows: TGTGCCAGCAGCCTTGCTGACATCAATGAGCAGTTCTTC. This sequence encodes CASSLADINEQFF. V and J are TRBV7-2 and TRBJ2-1; D gene ambiguous. Trimming removed 5 bases at V and 6 bases at J, with 11 bases between. This CDR3 is built from 13 residues. In germline, CDR1 is SGHTA, CDR2 FQGNSA.

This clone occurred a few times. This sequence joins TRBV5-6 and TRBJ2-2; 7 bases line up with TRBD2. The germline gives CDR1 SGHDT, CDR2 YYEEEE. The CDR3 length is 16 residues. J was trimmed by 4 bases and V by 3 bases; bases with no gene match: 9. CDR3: CASSWEGGDFTGELFF. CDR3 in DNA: TGTGCCAGCAGCTGGGAGGGAGGGGACTTCACCGGGGAGCTGTTTTTT.

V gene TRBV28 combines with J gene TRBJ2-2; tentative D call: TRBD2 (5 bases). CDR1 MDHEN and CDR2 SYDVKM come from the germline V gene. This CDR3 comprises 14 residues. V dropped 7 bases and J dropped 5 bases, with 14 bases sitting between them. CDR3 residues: CASTIRDWTGELFF. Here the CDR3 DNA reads TGTGCCAGCACTATCCGGGATTGGACCGGGGAGCTGTTTTTT.

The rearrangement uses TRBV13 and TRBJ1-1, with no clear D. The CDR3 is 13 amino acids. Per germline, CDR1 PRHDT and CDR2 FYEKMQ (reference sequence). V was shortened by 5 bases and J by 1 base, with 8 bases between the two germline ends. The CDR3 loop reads CASSRLGNTEAFF. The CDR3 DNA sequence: TGTGCCAGCAGCCGGCTAGGGAACACTGAAGCTTTCTTT.

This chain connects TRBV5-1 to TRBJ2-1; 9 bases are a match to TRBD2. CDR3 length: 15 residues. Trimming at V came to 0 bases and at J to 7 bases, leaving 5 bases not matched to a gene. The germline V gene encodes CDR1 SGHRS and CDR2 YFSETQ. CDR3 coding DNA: TGCGCCAGCAGCTTGGCGGCGGGGGGGGGTAATGAGCAGTTCTTC. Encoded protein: CASSLAAGGGNEQFF.

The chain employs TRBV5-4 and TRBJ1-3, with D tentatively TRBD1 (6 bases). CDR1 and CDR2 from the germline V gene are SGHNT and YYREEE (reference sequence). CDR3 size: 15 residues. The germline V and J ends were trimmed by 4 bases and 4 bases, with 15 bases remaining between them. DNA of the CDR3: TGTGCCAGCAGCCTACTAGGGGGTGGAGGAAACACCATATATTTT. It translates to CASSLLGGGGNTIYF.

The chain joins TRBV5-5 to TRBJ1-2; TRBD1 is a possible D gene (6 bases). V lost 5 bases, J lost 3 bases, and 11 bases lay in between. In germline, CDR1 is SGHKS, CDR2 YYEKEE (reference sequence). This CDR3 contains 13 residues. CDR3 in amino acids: CASRPTGDYGYTF. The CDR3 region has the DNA TGTGCCAGCAGACCGACAGGTGACTATGGCTACACCTTC.

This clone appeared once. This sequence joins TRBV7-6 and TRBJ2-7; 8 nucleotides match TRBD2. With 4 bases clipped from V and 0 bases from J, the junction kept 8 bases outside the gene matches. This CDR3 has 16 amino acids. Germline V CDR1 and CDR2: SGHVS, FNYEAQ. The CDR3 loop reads CASSWDAGGSSYEQYF. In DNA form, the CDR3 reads TGTGCCAGCAGCTGGGATGCGGGGGGAAGCTCCTACGAGCAGTACTTC.

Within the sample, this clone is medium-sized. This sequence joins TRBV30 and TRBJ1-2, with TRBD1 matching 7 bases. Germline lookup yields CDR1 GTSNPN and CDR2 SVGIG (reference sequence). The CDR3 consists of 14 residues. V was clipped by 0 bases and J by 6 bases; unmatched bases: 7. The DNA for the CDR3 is TGTGCCTGGAGTGTTGACAGGGCGGCTGATGGCTACACCTTC. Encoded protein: CAWSVDRAADGYTF. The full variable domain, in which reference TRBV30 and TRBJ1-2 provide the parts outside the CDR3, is SQTIHQWPATLVQPVGSPLSLECTVEGTSNPNLYWYRQAAGRGLQLLFYSVGIGQISSEVPQNLSASRPQDRQFILSSKKLLLSDSGFYLCAWSVDRAADGYTFGSGTRLTVV.

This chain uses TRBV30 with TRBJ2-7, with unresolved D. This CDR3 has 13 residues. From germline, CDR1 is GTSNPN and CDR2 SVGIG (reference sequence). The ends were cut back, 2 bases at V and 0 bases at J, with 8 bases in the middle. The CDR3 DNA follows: TGTGCCTGGAGTTGGTATAGCTCCTACGAGCAGTACTTC. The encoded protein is CAWSWYSSYEQYF.

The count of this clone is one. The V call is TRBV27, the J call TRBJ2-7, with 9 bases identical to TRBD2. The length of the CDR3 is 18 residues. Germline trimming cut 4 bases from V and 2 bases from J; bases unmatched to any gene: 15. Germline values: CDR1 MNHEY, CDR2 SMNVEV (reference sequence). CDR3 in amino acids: CASSSTSSTSGVPYEQYF. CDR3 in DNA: TGTGCCAGCAGTTCTACCTCCTCGACTAGCGGCGTCCCCTACGAGCAGTACTTC.

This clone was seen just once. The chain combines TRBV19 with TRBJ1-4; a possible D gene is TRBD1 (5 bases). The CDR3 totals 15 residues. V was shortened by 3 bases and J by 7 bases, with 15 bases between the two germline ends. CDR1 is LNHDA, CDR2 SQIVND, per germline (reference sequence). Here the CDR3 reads CASSISLGLFEKLFF. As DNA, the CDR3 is TGTGCCAGTAGTATCAGTCTGGGGCTATTTGAAAAACTGTTTTTT.

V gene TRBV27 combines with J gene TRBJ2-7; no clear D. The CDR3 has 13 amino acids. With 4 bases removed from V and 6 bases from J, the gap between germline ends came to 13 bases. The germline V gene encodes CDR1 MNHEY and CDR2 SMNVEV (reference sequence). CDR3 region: CASSYSPQREQYF. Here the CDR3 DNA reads TGTGCCAGCAGTTACTCGCCGCAGCGCGAGCAGTACTTC.

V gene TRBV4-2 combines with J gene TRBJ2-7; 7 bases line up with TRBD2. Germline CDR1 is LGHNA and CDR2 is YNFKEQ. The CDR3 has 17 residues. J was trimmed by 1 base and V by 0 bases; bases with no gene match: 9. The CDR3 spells CASSQDQSTSYSYEQYF. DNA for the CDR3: TGTGCCAGCAGCCAAGATCAGTCGACTAGCTATTCCTACGAGCAGTACTTC.

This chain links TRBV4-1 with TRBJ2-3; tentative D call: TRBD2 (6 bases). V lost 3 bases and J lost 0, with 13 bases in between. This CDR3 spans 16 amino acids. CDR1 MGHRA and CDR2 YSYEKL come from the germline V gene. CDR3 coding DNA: TGCGCCAGCAGCCAGGGCCCCGGGACTAGCACAGATACGCAGTATTTT. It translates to CASSQGPGTSTDTQYF.